This T cell receptor beta chain derives from a study of blood T cell repertoires in COVID-19. Background on the study: Acute and convalescent COVID-19 specimens originated in the United States, Italy and Spain. T cells, B-cell-depleted T cells, or PBMCs supplied cDNA or gDNA.

Germline values: CDR1 SGHAT, CDR2 FQNNGV. With V trimmed by 2 bases and J by 3 bases, 3 bases remained unmatched. The CDR3 extends over 15 amino acids. Per the original data handling: The authors estimated nucleated cell counts from reference gene primer amplification. Clones were sequenced by immunoSEQ multiplex PCR, and TCRdb holds only the in-frame ones, with some missing. The DNA gave D and trimming, while V, J and clone size come from that table. The table shows nearly 50,000 clones, with over 75% occurring only once. The TCR sequence derives from a human donor in a cohort sampled during active COVID-19. The source material was peripheral blood. V usage is TRBV11-2 and J usage is TRBJ2-7, with 11 bases lining up with TRBD1. The CDR3 protein is CASSLLGQGGYEQYF. The CDR3 DNA sequence: TGTGCCAGCAGCTTATTGGGACAGGGGGGCTACGAGCAGTACTTC.